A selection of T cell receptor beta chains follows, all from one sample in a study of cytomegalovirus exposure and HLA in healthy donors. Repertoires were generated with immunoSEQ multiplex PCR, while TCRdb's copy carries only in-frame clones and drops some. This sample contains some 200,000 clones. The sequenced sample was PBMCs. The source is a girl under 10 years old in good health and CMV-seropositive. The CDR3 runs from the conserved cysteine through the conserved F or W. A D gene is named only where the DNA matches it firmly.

cdr3_aa: CASSLLQGGSDTDTQYF; cdr3_nt: TGTGCCAGCAGTTTACTCCAAGGCGGGAGTGACACAGATACGCAGTATTTT; d_call: TRBD2; cdr3_length: 17; j_call: TRBJ2-3; v_call: TRBV27
cdr3_aa: CASSLQGNNQSQHF; cdr3_nt: TGTGCCAGCAGTTTACAGGGGAACAATCAGTCCCAGCATTTT; d_call: .; cdr3_length: 14; j_call: TRBJ1-5; v_call: TRBV28
cdr3_aa: CASSETPGFTDTQYF; cdr3_nt: TGTGCCAGCAGTGAAACTCCAGGGTTCACAGATACGCAGTATTTT; d_call: .; cdr3_length: 15; j_call: TRBJ2-3; v_call: TRBV6-1
cdr3_aa: CASSPGLFYEQYF; cdr3_nt: TGTGCCAGCAGTCCAGGCCTGTTCTACGAGCAGTACTTC; d_call: .; cdr3_length: 13; j_call: TRBJ2-7; v_call: TRBV6-1
cdr3_aa: CASSLEGKRDYNEQFF; cdr3_nt: TGTGCCAGCAGCTTAGAGGGGAAGCGGGACTACAATGAGCAGTTCTTC; d_call: TRBD2; cdr3_length: 16; j_call: TRBJ2-1; v_call: TRBV11-3
cdr3_aa: CASSLAPQGALYGYTF; cdr3_nt: TGTGCCAGCAGTTTGGCCCCACAGGGGGCTCTCTATGGCTACACCTTC; d_call: TRBD1; cdr3_length: 16; j_call: TRBJ1-2; v_call: TRBV27
cdr3_aa: CAWTRETGTGTEAFF; cdr3_nt: TGTGCCTGGACCAGGGAGACAGGGACGGGGACTGAAGCTTTCTTT; d_call: TRBD1; cdr3_length: 15; j_call: TRBJ1-1; v_call: TRBV30
cdr3_aa: CASSLITGNNEQYF; cdr3_nt: TGTGCCAGCAGCTTGATCACAGGGAATAACGAGCAGTACTTC; d_call: .; cdr3_length: 14; j_call: TRBJ2-7; v_call: TRBV5-4
cdr3_aa: CAISAGTSDHNEQFF; cdr3_nt: TGTGCCATCAGCGCCGGGACTAGCGACCACAATGAGCAGTTCTTC; d_call: TRBD2; cdr3_length: 15; j_call: TRBJ2-1; v_call: TRBV10-3
cdr3_aa: CASSVEIFGGQGYTGELFF; cdr3_nt: TGTGCCAGCAGCGTAGAAATTTTTGGGGGACAGGGGTACACCGGGGAGCTGTTTTTT; d_call: TRBD1; cdr3_length: 19; j_call: TRBJ2-2; v_call: TRBV9
cdr3_aa: CASSPKAAVNTDTQYF; cdr3_nt: TGCGCCAGCAGCCCTAAAGCGGCCGTCAACACAGATACGCAGTATTTT; d_call: .; cdr3_length: 16; j_call: TRBJ2-3; v_call: TRBV4-1
cdr3_aa: CASSSGAEAFF; cdr3_nt: TGTGCCAGCAGCTCAGGGGCGGAAGCTTTCTTT; d_call: .; cdr3_length: 11; j_call: TRBJ1-1; v_call: TRBV7-6
cdr3_aa: CASSVPGYREQYF; cdr3_nt: TGTGCCAGTAGTGTCCCAGGGTACAGGGAGCAGTACTTC; d_call: .; cdr3_length: 13; j_call: TRBJ2-7; v_call: TRBV19
cdr3_aa: CASSSSARYEQYF; cdr3_nt: TGTGCCAGCAGTTCTAGCGCCCGCTACGAGCAGTACTTC; d_call: .; cdr3_length: 13; j_call: TRBJ2-7; v_call: TRBV7-9
cdr3_aa: CASSFGQGKAFF; cdr3_nt: TGTGCCAGTAGTTTTGGACAGGGCAAAGCTTTCTTT; d_call: TRBD1; cdr3_length: 12; j_call: TRBJ1-1; v_call: TRBV19
cdr3_aa: CVRSLAGCLFNQPQHF; cdr3_nt: TGTGTCAGAAGCTTAGCGGGCTGCCTCTTCAATCAGCCCCAGCATTTT; d_call: .; cdr3_length: 16; j_call: TRBJ1-5; v_call: TRBV7-5
cdr3_aa: CASSLGSLSSYEQYF; cdr3_nt: TGTGCCAGCAGCTTGGGGTCCTTGAGCTCCTACGAGCAGTACTTC; d_call: .; cdr3_length: 15; j_call: TRBJ2-7; v_call: TRBV5-6
cdr3_aa: CASSQVEGRQETQYF; cdr3_nt: TGCGCCAGCAGCCAAGTCGAAGGGAGACAAGAGACCCAGTACTTC; d_call: .; cdr3_length: 15; j_call: TRBJ2-5; v_call: TRBV4-1
cdr3_aa: CAGFYIMGHNSGNTIYF; cdr3_nt: TGTGCGGGCTTCTACATAATGGGACACAACTCTGGAAACACCATATATTTT; d_call: .; cdr3_length: 17; j_call: TRBJ1-3; v_call: TRBV28
cdr3_aa: CASTAGTSGSGTGELFF; cdr3_nt: TGTGCCAGCACGGCCGGGACTAGCGGGAGCGGGACCGGGGAGCTGTTTTTT; d_call: TRBD2; cdr3_length: 17; j_call: TRBJ2-2; v_call: TRBV11-2
cdr3_aa: CAWSVLRLAVGEQFF; cdr3_nt: TGTGCCTGGAGTGTACTGAGGCTAGCTGTCGGTGAGCAGTTCTTC; d_call: .; cdr3_length: 15; j_call: TRBJ2-1; v_call: TRBV30
cdr3_aa: CASSSFDRPNTGELFF; cdr3_nt: TGTGCCAGCAGTTCATTCGACAGGCCTAACACCGGGGAGCTGTTTTTT; d_call: .; cdr3_length: 16; j_call: TRBJ2-2; v_call: TRBV28
cdr3_aa: CASSLRPATMGSEQFF; cdr3_nt: TGTGCCAGCAGCCTCCGACCCGCCACCATGGGGAGTGAGCAGTTCTTC; d_call: .; cdr3_length: 16; j_call: TRBJ2-1; v_call: TRBV5-6
cdr3_aa: CASQSNLETGLFEKLFF; cdr3_nt: TGTGCCAGCCAATCTAACCTGGAGACAGGTCTTTTTGAAAAACTGTTTTTT; d_call: .; cdr3_length: 17; j_call: TRBJ1-4; v_call: TRBV28
cdr3_aa: CASSEFGTGAETQYF; cdr3_nt: TGTGCCAGCAGTGAATTCGGGACAGGGGCAGAGACCCAGTACTTC; d_call: TRBD1; cdr3_length: 15; j_call: TRBJ2-5; v_call: TRBV2
cdr3_aa: CASSDAGSMQPQHF; cdr3_nt: TGTGCCAGCAGTGACGCAGGATCAATGCAGCCCCAGCATTTT; d_call: .; cdr3_length: 14; j_call: TRBJ1-5; v_call: TRBV6-1